This T cell receptor beta chain emerged from a study of blood T cell repertoires in COVID-19 (dated by TCRdb to 2020 to 2022). Turning to the overall study: Collaborator samples came from the United States, Italy and Spain and covered acute and convalescent phases of COVID-19. A freely available public database, intended as a resource for researchers studying the immune response to SARS-CoV-2, is where the repertoires were released. The prospective study material was composed of cDNA or gDNA derived from T cells, B-cell-depleted T cells, or PBMCs. Samples were obtained from the ongoing ImmuneRACE study (first 160 participants) and from 950 to 1,500 subjects provided by 6 global collaborators. Nearly every sample came with metadata listing a de-identified subject ID, COVID-19 status, age in years and sex. Where available, HLA class I and class II types were obtained from metadata supplied by the sample provider rather than from assay-based typing. Subjects who had been exposed to COVID-19, were actively infected with it, or had recovered from it provided the deeply sampled blood TCRbeta repertoires that made up the dataset.

Each collaborating institution followed its own protocols to collect whole blood in K2EDTA tubes. For TCRbeta analysis, collaborator samples were shipped as frozen whole blood, as isolated PBMCs, or as DNA extracted from either sample type. The immunoSEQ Assay, a bias-controlled multiplex PCR, was used to amplify TCRbeta CDR3 regions from genomic DNA. The published analysis was carried out like this. Nucleated cell counts per sample were estimated from amplification of reference gene primers within the assay. Sequence reads were collapsed and filtered to measure the absolute abundance of every unique TCRbeta CDR3 rearrangement. Productive Simpson clonality was computed per sample as the square root of Simpson's diversity index over productive rearrangements. What TCRdb holds here is the immuneACCESS table cut down to in-frame rearrangements. Part of the clones is not present; checked against another copy, under half of the missing clones reflect an unresolved V gene, and the others are unexplained. The V and J calls and the clone size are those of that table, but D and trimming were determined from the DNA. This sample lists some 100,000 clones; roughly 87% were detected once. The ten largest clonotypes hold around 7.7% of the sample.

Results and caveats for the whole study, not just this receptor: Clinical and demographic metadata were provided uncurated, with the amount varying by source and participant.

The CDR3, cysteine through phenylalanine, is 11 amino acids long. The kept DNA is CDR3 alone, 33 bases in frame from the first base. V is cut by 7 bases and J by 3 bases, and the space between the germline ends is 7 bases. Turning to this clone: Its target antigen remains unknown. Per-nucleotide qualities are absent, and no much larger clonotype sits a single base away.

This TCR came from a human donor in a cohort sampled during active COVID-19. The rearranged segments are TRBV12-3 or TRBV12-4 and TRBJ2-7, with the D gene not confidently named. Sequencing was performed on peripheral blood. The CDR3 reads as follows: CASTPGYEQYF. The sequence in DNA is TGTGCCAGCACCCCCGGCTACGAGCAGTACTTC.